The subject of this entry is one TCR beta chain. Its target is unknown. The CDR3 runs to 13 residues. V shed 2 bases and J shed 3 bases, with 10 bases lying between them. The germline V gene has CDR1 DFQATT and CDR2 SNEGSKA (reference sequence). This specimen belongs to a study of identical twins. Study-level results: Compared with unrelated sharing, twin-shared out-of-frame alpha sequences had more low-probability sequences. Models predicted too little out-of-frame TCR alpha sharing in monozygotic twins. Invariant T cells like MAIT and iNKT could partly confound the zero-insertion analyses.

A universal primer site was added by template switching, and unique molecular identifiers were carried by the cDNA. TCRdb called the 5' RACE reads again in MiXCR, with one record for every CDR3 protein. The sample includes approximately 550,000 distinct CDR3 sequences, 20% to 25% of them seen just once. This sample was also put to use in a study of yellow fever vaccine responses in identical twins.

This rearrangement joins TRBV20-1 to TRBJ2-5, with D uncertain. This clonotype was obtained from a woman between 18 and 30 years old in good health. Sequencing was done on a sample of CD4+ T cells sorted from blood. This chain's CDR3 is CSARNSAEETQYF. The CDR3 nucleotides are TGCAGTGCTAGAAACTCGGCAGAAGAGACCCAGTACTTC.